These 21 T cell receptor beta chains came from one sample sequenced in a study of T cells after yellow fever vaccination. TCRdb reprocessed the 5' RACE reads with MiXCR, giving one entry per CDR3 protein. This sample has 350,000 to 450,000 distinct CDR3 sequences, with under 20% found just once. Material: PBMCs, obtained before the yellow fever booster vaccination. Receptors originate from a man aged 18 to 30 who received the YFV17D yellow fever vaccine.

This clonotype was picked up a small number of times. The chain links TRBV4-3 to TRBJ1-2, with 7 bases fitting TRBD1. Germline V lookup: CDR1 LGHNA, CDR2 YSLEER. CDR3 length: 15 amino acids. Unmatched junction bases numbered 5, after V lost 3 bases and J lost 1 base. CDR3 loop: CASSQEDRVNYGYTF. Here the CDR3 DNA reads TGCGCCAGCAGCCAGGAAGACAGGGTTAACTATGGCTACACCTTC.

V is TRBV18 and J is TRBJ1-6, with D unclear. From germline, CDR1 is KGHSH and CDR2 LQKENI. This CDR3 is 13 amino acids long. Trimming shortened V by 1 base and J by 8 bases, and 6 bases separated the two germline ends. DNA for the CDR3: TGTGCCAGCTCACCACAGACGGATTCACCCCTCCACTTT. Amino acids: CASSPQTDSPLHF.

This clonotype has just a few counts. The genes are TRBV5-1 and TRBJ1-1; 8 bases are shared with TRBD1. Germline assignment: CDR1 SGHRS and CDR2 YFSETQ. V was clipped by 3 bases and J by 2 bases; unmatched bases: 9. There are 16 residues in the CDR3. The CDR3: CASSYPKDRVNTEAFF. The CDR3 DNA follows: TGCGCCAGCAGCTACCCAAAGGACAGGGTAAACACTGAAGCTTTCTTT.

This clonotype came up a few times. The chain uses TRBV20-1 and TRBJ2-1; 7 bases map to TRBD1. The CDR3 is made up of 13 amino acids. CDR1 DFQATT and CDR2 SNEGSKA come from the germline V gene (reference sequence). Losses at the gene ends were 6 bases for V and 4 bases for J; bases not matched to a gene: 6. The CDR3 loop reads CSAATGTYNEQFF. In nucleotides, the CDR3 is TGCAGTGCAGCGACAGGGACGTACAATGAGCAGTTCTTC.

The chain uses TRBV6-5 and TRBJ2-7, with no clear D. Trimming shortened V by 5 bases and J by 2 bases, and 22 bases separated the two germline ends. This CDR3 has 17 amino acids. Germline CDR1 MNHEY, CDR2 SVGAGI. The CDR3 sequence is CASSRSGPRRGPYEQYF. CDR3 DNA sequence: TGTGCCAGCAGTAGGTCCGGCCCGCGGAGAGGTCCCTACGAGCAGTACTTC.

At least ten counts were recorded for this clonotype. The rearrangement links TRBV7-9 to TRBJ2-7; D is perhaps TRBD1 (5 bases). V was clipped by 5 bases and J by 1 base, with 6 bases between them. This CDR3 has 12 amino acids. Germline V gives CDR1 SEHNR, CDR2 FQNEAQ (reference sequence). CDR3 nucleotides: TGTGCCAGCAGCCCAGGGTCCTACGAGCAGTACTTC. Protein product: CASSPGSYEQYF. The whole variable domain, filled in from reference TRBV7-9 and TRBJ2-7, reads DTGVSQNPRHKITKRGQNVTFRCDPISEHNRLYWYRQTLGQGPEFLTYFQNEAQLEKSRLLSDRFSAERPKGSFSTLEIQRTEQGDSAMYLCASSPGSYEQYFGPGTRLTVT.

The table lists this clonotype with many counts. The chain joins TRBV20-1 to TRBJ2-3; tentatively, D is TRBD2 (5 bases). The length of the CDR3 is 12 residues. Trimming removed 5 bases at V and 6 bases at J, with 12 bases between. Germline V gene data show CDR1 as DFQATT and CDR2 as SNEGSKA (reference sequence). The CDR3 loop reads CSAGRLADTQYF. CDR3 DNA sequence: TGCAGTGCTGGTCGTTTAGCGGATACGCAGTATTTT.

The rearrangement links TRBV27 to TRBJ1-6; 8 nucleotides align to TRBD1. Germline V CDR1 and CDR2: MNHEY, SMNVEV (reference sequence). V was clipped by 5 bases and J by 9 bases; unmatched bases: 6. This CDR3 spans 14 amino acids. CDR3 sequence (DNA): TGTGCCAGCAGTCTCACGGACAGGGCTTCACCCCTCCACTTT. It is translated as CASSLTDRASPLHF.

The chain links TRBV3-1 to TRBJ1-6; no firm D call. Between the trimmed V and J ends, which lost 4 bases and 5 bases, there was a span of 6 bases. In germline, CDR1 is LGHDT, CDR2 YNNKEL (reference sequence). The CDR3 is 13 residues long. CDR3 amino acids: CASSLTDNSPLHF. CDR3 DNA: TGTGCCAGCAGCCTGACCGATAATTCACCCCTCCACTTT.

V is TRBV6-5 and J is TRBJ2-7; 7 positions match TRBD1. The germline V gene encodes CDR1 MNHEY and CDR2 SVGAGI. The CDR3 is 16 amino acids. V was clipped by 4 bases and J by 2 bases; unmatched bases: 11. CDR3 nucleotides: TGTGCCAGCAGTTCCGACAGGGTAAAGCGGACCTACGAGCAGTACTTC. This codes for CASSSDRVKRTYEQYF.

This sequence joins TRBV29-1 and TRBJ1-1; perhaps TRBD1 as D (6 bases). V was cut by 5 bases and J by 11 bases, with 21 bases left in between. The germline gives CDR1 SQVTM, CDR2 ANQGSEA. The CDR3 is 13 residues long. The CDR3 bases are TGCAGCGTTCACGGGACACAAGAACCACGGGCTTTCTTT. Residues: CSVHGTQEPRAFF. Full variable domain (remainder filled in from reference TRBV29-1 and TRBJ1-1): SAVISQKPSRDICQRGTSLTIQCQVDSQVTMMFWYRQQPGQSLTLIATANQGSEATYESGFVIDKFPISRPNLTFSTLTVSNMSPEDSSIYLCSVHGTQEPRAFFGQGTRLTVV.

This chain links TRBV7-8 with TRBJ1-2; D may be TRBD1 (5 bases). The CDR3 totals 18 residues. V lost 2 bases and J 4 bases, leaving 23 bases between the germline ends. Germline V gene lookup returns CDR1 SGHVS and CDR2 FQNEAQ. CDR3 coding DNA: TGTGCCAGCAGCTTAATGGGGAATGGAGGGGTAAGCGGCTATGGCTACACCTTC. It encodes CASSLMGNGGVSGYGYTF.

Only a few counts were recorded for this clonotype. The chain links TRBV6-6 to TRBJ1-5, with no clear D. Trimming pared 3 bases from V and 6 bases from J, leaving 6 bases between. The CDR3 totals 12 residues. CDR1 is MNHNY, CDR2 SVGAGI, per germline (reference sequence). The CDR3 DNA sequence: TGTGCCAGCAGTTATGGAAGTCAGCCCCAGCATTTT. It yields the protein CASSYGSQPQHF.

This clonotype was recorded a few times. The chain recombines TRBV29-1 with TRBJ2-4; 7 bases map to TRBD2. V lost 4 bases to trimming and J lost 6 bases; unmatched junction nucleotides: 3. The germline V gene has CDR1 SQVTM and CDR2 ANQGSEA. The CDR3 loop spans 12 amino acids. The CDR3: CSVGEGSNIQYF. The CDR3 DNA reads TGCAGCGTTGGGGAGGGGTCAAACATTCAGTACTTC.

This sequence joins TRBV29-1 and TRBJ2-7, with a weak D call TRBD2 (5 bases). This CDR3 is 12 amino acids long. Trimming removed 3 bases from V and 4 bases from J, with 10 bases in between. Per germline, CDR1 SQVTM and CDR2 ANQGSEA. CDR3 sequence (DNA): TGCAGCGTTGACGGGAATGGGTACGAGCAGTACTTC. Protein product: CSVDGNGYEQYF.

This clonotype was observed a few times. The V gene is TRBV5-1, the J gene TRBJ2-5; 9 bases are a match to TRBD1. Trimming at V came to 3 bases and at J to 5 bases, leaving 5 bases not matched to a gene. CDR3 length equals 14 residues. Germline V gene lookup returns CDR1 SGHRS and CDR2 YFSETQ. CDR3 in DNA: TGCGCCAGCAGCTCCGGGACAGGGTCCGAGACCCAGTACTTC. Translated: CASSSGTGSETQYF.

The chain uses TRBV6-1 and TRBJ2-2, with D maybe TRBD1 (5 bases). CDR3 length equals 14 residues. Trimming took 1 base from V and 5 from J, leaving 8 bases between them. From germline, CDR1 is MNHNS and CDR2 SASEGT. The CDR3 DNA reads as TGTGCCAGCAGTGAAGTTCAGGGAACCGGGGAGCTGTTTTTT. This codes for CASSEVQGTGELFF.

The CDR3 loop is CASSLEPRTPKEQFF. For the CDR3, the DNA is TGCGCCAGCAGCTTGGAGCCGCGGACTCCCAAGGAGCAGTTCTTC. The chain links TRBV5-1 to TRBJ2-1, with D perhaps TRBD2 (5 bases). The CDR3 is 15 amino acids. Germline CDR1 is SGHRS and CDR2 is YFSETQ. V was trimmed by 0 bases and J by 10 bases, leaving 17 bases between them.

In this sample, this clonotype turned up a few times. This may be a read error, as it is one base from a much larger clone. This sequence joins TRBV5-6 and TRBJ1-1, with D uncertain. CDR1 and CDR2 (germline): SGHDT, YYEEEE. Deletions cut 0 bases from V and 4 bases from J, with 1 base between. There are 11 residues in the CDR3. The CDR3 bases are TGTGCCAGCAGCTTGGCCACTGAAGCTTTCTTT. Translation: CASSLATEAFF.

The chain has TRBV4-3 and TRBJ2-1; 11 bases fit TRBD1. The germline V gene encodes CDR1 LGHNA and CDR2 YSLEER. CDR3 size: 13 residues. V gave up 0 bases and J gave up 14 bases; unmatched junction bases: 3. CDR3 protein: CASSQDWTGGEFF. The CDR3 bases are TGCGCCAGCAGCCAAGATTGGACAGGGGGCGAGTTCTTC.

In this sample, this clonotype turned up a few times. The rearrangement uses TRBV3-1 and TRBJ2-1; TRBD1 agrees at 8 bases. The ends lost 4 bases at V and 6 bases at J; junction bases unmatched: 8. This CDR3 region has 15 residues. Germline V gene sequence: CDR1 LGHDT, CDR2 YNNKEL (reference sequence). CDR3: CASSPDRVILNEQFF. CDR3 coding DNA: TGTGCCAGCAGCCCGGACAGGGTAATTCTCAATGAGCAGTTCTTC.